This T cell receptor (beta chain) emerged from a study of CD8+ T cells in alopecia areata. Looking at the study overall: Patients in the treated group were given tofacitinib by mouth, 5 to 10 mg twice a day.

Lesional scalp tissue (obtained by punch biopsy) and peripheral blood were collected from alopecia areata patients. RNA extraction was followed by reverse transcription into cDNA, which acted as the sequencing template. Using immunoSEQ multiplex PCR, the repertoire was profiled, and TCRdb retains in-frame clones only, with some absent. The sample lists 60,000 to 70,000 clones; more than 40% were seen once. For this clone: The target antigen is unknown.

The CDR3 consists of 14 residues. V shed 8 bases and J shed 3 bases, with 17 bases lying between them. Per the germline V gene, CDR1 is LNHNV and CDR2 is YYDKDF (reference sequence). Study results and caveats: Greater clonality was observed in lesional scalp samples, especially alopecia totalis/universalis, versus normal scalp.

This receptor was obtained from a human donor with alopecia areata. The chain has TRBV15 and TRBJ2-7, with unresolved D. Specimen: CD8+ T cells sorted from blood, collected at week 0. DNA of the CDR3: TGTGCCACCTCAACAGCGTTTGGTGGCTACGAGCAGTACTTC. It codes for CATSTAFGGYEQYF.